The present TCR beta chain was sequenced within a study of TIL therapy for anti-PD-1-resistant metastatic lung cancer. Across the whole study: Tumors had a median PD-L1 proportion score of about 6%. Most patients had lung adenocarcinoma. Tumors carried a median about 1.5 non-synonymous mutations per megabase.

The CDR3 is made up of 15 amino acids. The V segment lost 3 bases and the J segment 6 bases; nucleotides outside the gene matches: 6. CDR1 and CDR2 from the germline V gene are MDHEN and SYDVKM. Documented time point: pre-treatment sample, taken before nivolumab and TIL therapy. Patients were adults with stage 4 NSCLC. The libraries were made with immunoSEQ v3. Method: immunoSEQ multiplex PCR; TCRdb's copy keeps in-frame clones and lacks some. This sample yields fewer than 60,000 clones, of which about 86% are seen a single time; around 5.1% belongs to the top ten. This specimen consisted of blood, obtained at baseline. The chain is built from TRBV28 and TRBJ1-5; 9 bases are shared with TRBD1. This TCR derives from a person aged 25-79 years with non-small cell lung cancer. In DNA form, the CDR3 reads TGTGCCAGCAGTTTTGGGGACAGGGCGACTCAGCCCCAGCATTTT. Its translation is CASSFGDRATQPQHF.